This T cell receptor (beta chain) emerged from a study of T cells expressing NK-cell markers. In generating TCR beta cDNA, 5'RACE template switching with UMIs was used. TCRdb reprocessed the 5' RACE reads; each CDR3 protein has one entry and no DNA is given. This table holds roughly 180,000 distinct CDR3 sequences. The CDR3 consists of 14 residues. Germline V gene sequence: CDR1 SGHAT, CDR2 FQNNGV. Study results and limitations: These clonotypes, the leaders elsewhere, also led the CD3+CD56-NKG2C+ fraction in a few donors.

To note about this clonotype: Its target is unknown.

V gene TRBV11-2 combines with J gene TRBJ2-1; TCRdb selects TRBD1, and the lack of DNA leaves this call unchecked. Material for sequencing was blood T cells: a sorted CD56 or NKG2C T cell subset, CD4+ or CD8+ T cells, or bulk PBMC T cells (not recorded which). The sequence came from a man aged 18 to 69 in good health. The CDR3 region is CASSFGPPGNEQFF.